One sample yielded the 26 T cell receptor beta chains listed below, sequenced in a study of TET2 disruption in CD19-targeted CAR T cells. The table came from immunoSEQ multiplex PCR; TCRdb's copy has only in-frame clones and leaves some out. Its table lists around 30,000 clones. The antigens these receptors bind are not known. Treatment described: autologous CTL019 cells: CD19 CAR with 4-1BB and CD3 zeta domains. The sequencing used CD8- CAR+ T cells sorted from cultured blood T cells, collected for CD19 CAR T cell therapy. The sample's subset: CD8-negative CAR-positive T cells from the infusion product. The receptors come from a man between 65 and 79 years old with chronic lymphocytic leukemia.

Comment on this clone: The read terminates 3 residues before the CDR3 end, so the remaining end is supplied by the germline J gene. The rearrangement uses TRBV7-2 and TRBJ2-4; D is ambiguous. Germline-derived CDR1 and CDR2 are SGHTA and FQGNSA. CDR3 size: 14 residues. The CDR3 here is CASSLRVSQETQYF. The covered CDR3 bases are TGTGCCAGCAGCTTAAGGGTCAGCCAAGAGACT.

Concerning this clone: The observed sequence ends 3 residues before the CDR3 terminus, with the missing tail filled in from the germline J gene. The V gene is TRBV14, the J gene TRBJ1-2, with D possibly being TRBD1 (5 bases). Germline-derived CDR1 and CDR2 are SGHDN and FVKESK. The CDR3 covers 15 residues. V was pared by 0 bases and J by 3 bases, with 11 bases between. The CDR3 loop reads CASSQDVTDYYGYTF. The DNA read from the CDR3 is TGTGCCAGCAGCCAAGATGTGACAGACTACTATGGC.

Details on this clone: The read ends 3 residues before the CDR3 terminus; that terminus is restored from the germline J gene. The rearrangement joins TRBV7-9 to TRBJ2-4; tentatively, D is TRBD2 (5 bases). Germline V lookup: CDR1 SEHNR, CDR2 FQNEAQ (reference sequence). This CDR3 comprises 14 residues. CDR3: CASSADRTGYGQYF. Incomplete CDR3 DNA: TGTGCCAGCAGCGCCGATAGGACTGGCTATGGT.

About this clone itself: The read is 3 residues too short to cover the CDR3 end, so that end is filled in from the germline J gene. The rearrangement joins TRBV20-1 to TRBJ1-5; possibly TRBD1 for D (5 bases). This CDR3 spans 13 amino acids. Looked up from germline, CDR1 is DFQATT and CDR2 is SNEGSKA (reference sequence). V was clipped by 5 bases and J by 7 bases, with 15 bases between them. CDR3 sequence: CSASPGVGQPQHF. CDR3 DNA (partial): TGCAGTGCTTCCCCGGGGGTCGGACAGCCC.

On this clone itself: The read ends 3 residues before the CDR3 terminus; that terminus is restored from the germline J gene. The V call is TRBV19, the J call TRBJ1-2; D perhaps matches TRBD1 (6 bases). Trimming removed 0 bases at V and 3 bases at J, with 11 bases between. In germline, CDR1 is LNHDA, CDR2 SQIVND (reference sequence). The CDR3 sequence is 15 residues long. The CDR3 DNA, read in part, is TGTGCCAGTAGTATAGACCACAGGGAGGACTATGGC. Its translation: CASSIDHREDYG. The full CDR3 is CASSIDHREDYGYTF.

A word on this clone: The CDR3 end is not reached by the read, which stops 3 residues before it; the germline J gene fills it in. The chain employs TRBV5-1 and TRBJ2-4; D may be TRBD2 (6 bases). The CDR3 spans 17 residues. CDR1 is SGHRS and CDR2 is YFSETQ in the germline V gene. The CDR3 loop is CASSLGGLGGGEETQYF. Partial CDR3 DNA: TGCGCCAGCAGCTTGGGGGGTTTAGGAGGAGGGGAAGAGACT.

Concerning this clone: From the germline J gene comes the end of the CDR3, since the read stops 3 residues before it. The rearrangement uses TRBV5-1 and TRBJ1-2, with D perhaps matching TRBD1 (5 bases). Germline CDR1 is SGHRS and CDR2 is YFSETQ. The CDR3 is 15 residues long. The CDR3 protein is CASRASGGTYNDYTF. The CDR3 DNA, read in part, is TGCGCCAGCAGGGCTAGCGGGGGGACCTACAATGAC.

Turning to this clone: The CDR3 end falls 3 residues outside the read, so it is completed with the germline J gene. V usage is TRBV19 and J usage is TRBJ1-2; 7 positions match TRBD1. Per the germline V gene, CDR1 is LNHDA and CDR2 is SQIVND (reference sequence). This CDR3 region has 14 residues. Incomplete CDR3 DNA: TGTGCCAGTAGCCGCCGGGGACAGCTAGATACC. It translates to CASSRRGQLDT. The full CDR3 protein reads CASSRRGQLDTYTF.

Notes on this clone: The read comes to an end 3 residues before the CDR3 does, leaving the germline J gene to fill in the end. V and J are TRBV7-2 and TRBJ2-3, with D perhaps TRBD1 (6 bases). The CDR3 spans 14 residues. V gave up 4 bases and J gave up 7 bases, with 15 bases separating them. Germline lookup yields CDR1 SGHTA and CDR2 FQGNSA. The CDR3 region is CASSSSSGQYTQYF. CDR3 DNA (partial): TGTGCCAGCAGCTCCTCGTCGGGACAATATACG.

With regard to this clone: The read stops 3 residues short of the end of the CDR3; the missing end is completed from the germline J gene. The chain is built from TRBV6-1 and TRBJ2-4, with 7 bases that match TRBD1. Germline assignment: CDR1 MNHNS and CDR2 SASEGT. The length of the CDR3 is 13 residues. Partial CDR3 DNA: TGTGCCAGCAGTGAACAGGGGGTCGATGGT. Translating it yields CASSEQGVDG. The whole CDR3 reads CASSEQGVDGQYF.

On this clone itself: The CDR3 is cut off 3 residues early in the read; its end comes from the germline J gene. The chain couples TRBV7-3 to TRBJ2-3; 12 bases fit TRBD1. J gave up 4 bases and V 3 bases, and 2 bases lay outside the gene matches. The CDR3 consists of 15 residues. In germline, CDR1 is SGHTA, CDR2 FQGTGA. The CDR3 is CASSLGQGASDTQYF. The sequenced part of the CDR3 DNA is TGTGCCAGCAGCTTGGGACAGGGGGCTTCAGATACG. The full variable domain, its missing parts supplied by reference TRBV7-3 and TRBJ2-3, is GAGVSQTPSNKVTEKGKYVELRCDPISGHTALYWYRQSLGQGPEFLIYFQGTGAADDSGLPNDRFFAVRPEGSVSTLKIQRTERGDSAVYLCASSLGQGASDTQYFGPGTRLTVL.

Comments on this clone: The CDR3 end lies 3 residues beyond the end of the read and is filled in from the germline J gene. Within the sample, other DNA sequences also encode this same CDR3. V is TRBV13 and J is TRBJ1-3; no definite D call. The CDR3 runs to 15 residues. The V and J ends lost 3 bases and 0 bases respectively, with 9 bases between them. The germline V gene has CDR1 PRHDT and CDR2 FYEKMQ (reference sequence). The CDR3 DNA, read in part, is TGTGCCAGCAGCTTCGGCGGCCTCTCTGGAAACACC. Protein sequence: CASSFGGLSGNT. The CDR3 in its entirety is CASSFGGLSGNTIYF.

The CDR3 loop reads CASSGRWGRGNDYTF. The covered CDR3 bases are TGTGCCAGTAGTGGCCGGTGGGGGCGAGGGAATGAC. V and J are TRBV19 and TRBJ1-2; D perhaps matches TRBD1 (6 bases). The read gets to within 3 residues of the CDR3 end, and the germline J gene fills in the rest. CDR1 LNHDA and CDR2 SQIVND come from the germline V gene (reference sequence). The CDR3 contains 15 residues.

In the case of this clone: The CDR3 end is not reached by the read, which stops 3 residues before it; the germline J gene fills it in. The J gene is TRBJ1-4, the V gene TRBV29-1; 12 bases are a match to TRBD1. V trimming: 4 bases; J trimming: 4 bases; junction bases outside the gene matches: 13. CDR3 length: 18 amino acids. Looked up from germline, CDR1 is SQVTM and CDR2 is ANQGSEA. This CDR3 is CSVGLGQGAPLGNEKLFF. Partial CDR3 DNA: TGCAGCGTTGGATTGGGACAGGGGGCTCCTCTGGGTAATGAAAAA.

The part of the CDR3 DNA that was read is TGTGCCAGCAGCCCCCGGGGACAGCACCGAGGT. This gives the protein CASSPRGQHRG. The entire CDR3 reads CASSPRGQHRGQYF. The V gene is TRBV11-1, the J gene TRBJ2-4, with 7 positions matching TRBD1. The sequenced fragment ends 3 residues before the CDR3 boundary, so the rest is inferred from the germline J gene. This CDR3 contains 14 residues. Germline V lookup: CDR1 SGHAT, CDR2 FQDESV (reference sequence). The complete variable domain, with remaining parts taken from reference TRBV11-1 and TRBJ2-4, reads EAEVAQSPRYKITEKSQAVAFWCDPISGHATLYWYRQILGQGPELLVQFQDESVVDDSQLPKDRFSAERLKGVDSTLKIQPAELGDSAMYLCASSPRGQHRGQYFGAGTRLSVL.

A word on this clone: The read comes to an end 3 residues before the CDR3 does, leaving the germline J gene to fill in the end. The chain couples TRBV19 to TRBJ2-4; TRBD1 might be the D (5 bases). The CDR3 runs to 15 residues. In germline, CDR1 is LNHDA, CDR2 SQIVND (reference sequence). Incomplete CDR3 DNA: TGTGCCAGTAGTGGACACCGGCCACCCAATCAGCCT. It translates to CASSGHRPPNQP. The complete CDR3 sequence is CASSGHRPPNQPQYF.

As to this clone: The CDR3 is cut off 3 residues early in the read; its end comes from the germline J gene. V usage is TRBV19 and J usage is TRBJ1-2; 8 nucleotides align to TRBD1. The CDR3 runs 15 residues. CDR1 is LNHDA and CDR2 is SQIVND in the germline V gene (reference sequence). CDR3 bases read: TGTGCCAGTAGTATCAGCGACAGGGGATCCTACGAC. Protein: CASSISDRGSYD. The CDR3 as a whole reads CASSISDRGSYDYTF.

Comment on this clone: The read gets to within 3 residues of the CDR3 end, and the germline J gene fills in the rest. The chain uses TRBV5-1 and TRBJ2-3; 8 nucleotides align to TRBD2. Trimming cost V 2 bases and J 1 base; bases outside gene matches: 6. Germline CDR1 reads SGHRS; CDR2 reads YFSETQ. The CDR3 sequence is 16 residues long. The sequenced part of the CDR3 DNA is TGCGCCAGCAGCTTATCGGGGGGGGTCGGCACAGATACG. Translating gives CASSLSGGVGTDT. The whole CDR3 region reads CASSLSGGVGTDTQYF. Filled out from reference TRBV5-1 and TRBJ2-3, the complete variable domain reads KAGVTQTPRYLIKTRGQQVTLSCSPISGHRSVSWYQQTPGQGLQFLFEYFSETQRNKGNFPGRFSGRQFSNSRSEMNVSTLELGDSALYLCASSLSGGVGTDTQYFGPGTRLTVL.

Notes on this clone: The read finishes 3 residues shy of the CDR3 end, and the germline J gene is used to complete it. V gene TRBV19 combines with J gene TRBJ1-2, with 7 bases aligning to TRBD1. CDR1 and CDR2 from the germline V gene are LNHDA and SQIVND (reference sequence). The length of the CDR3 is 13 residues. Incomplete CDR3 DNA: TGTGCCAGTAGTCCAGGGGGGACCGCGGGC. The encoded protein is CASSPGGTAG. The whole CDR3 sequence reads CASSPGGTAGYTF. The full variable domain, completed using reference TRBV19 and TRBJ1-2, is DGGITQSPKYLFRKEGQNVTLSCEQNLNHDAMYWYRQDPGQGLRLIYYSQIVNDFQKGDIAEGYSVSREKKESFPLTVTSAQKNPTAFYLCASSPGGTAGYTFGSGTRLTVV.

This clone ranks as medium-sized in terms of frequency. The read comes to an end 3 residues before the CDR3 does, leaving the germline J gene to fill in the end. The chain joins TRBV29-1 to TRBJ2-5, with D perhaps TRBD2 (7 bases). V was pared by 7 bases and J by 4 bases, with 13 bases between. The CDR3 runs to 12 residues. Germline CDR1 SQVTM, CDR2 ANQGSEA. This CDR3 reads CSGGGQLETQYF. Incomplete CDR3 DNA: TGCAGCGGGGGGGGACAATTAGAGACC.

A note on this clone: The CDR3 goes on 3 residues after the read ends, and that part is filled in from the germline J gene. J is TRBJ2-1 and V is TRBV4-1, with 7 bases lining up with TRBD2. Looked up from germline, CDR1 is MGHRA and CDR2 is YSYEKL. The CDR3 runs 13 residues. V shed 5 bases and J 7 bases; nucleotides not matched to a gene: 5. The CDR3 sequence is CASSGRGFNEQFF. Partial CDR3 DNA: TGCGCCAGCAGCGGGCGGGGGTTTAATGAG.

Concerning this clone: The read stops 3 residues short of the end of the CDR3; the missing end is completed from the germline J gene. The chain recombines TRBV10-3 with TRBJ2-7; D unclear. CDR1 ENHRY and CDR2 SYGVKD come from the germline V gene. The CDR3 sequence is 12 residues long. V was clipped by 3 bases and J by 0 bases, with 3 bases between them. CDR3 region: CAISDVSYEQYF. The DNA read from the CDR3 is TGTGCCATCAGTGACGTCTCCTACGAG.

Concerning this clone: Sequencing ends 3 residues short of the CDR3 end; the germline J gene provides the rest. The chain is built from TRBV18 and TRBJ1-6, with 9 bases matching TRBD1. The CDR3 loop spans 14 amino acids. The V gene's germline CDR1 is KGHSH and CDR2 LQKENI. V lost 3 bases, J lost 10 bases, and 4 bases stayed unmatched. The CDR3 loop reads CASSPGQGRSPLHF. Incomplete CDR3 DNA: TGTGCCAGCTCACCGGGACAGGGTCGGTCACCC.

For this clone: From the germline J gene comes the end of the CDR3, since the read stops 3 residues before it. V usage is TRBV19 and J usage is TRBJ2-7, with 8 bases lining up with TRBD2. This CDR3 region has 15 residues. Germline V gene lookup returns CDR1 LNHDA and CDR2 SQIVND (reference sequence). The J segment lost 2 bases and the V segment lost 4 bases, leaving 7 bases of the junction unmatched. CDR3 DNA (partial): TGTGCCAGTAGTAACCCGGCGGGGGGCGCCTACGAG. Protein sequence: CASSNPAGGAYE. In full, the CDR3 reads CASSNPAGGAYEQYF.

The part of the CDR3 DNA that was read is TGTGCCATCGCCCGGACAGGGCATAACACCGGGGAG. It encodes CAIARTGHNTGE. The whole CDR3 is CAIARTGHNTGELFF. V gene TRBV10-3 combines with J gene TRBJ2-2, with TRBD1 matching over 8 bases. The DNA ends 3 residues before the CDR3 does, and the rest of the CDR3 is filled in from the germline J gene. Unmatched junction bases numbered 7, after V lost 8 bases and J lost 2 bases. From germline, CDR1 is ENHRY and CDR2 SYGVKD. This CDR3 is 15 amino acids long.

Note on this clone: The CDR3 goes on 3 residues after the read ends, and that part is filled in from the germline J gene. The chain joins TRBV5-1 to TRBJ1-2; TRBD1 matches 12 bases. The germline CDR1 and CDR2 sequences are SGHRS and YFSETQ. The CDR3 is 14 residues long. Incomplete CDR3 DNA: TGCGCCAGCAGCGGGGGGACAGGGGGCTACGAC. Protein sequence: CASSGGTGGYD. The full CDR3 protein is CASSGGTGGYDYTF.